This TCR beta chain was identified during a study of T cell responses to AZD1222 COVID-19 vaccine. At the level of the study: Some second doses came at about 4 weeks and others at about 12 weeks; these were pooled.

V shed 5 bases and J shed 4 bases, with 9 bases lying between them. Germline loops: CDR1 SEHNR, CDR2 FQNEAQ (reference sequence). The CDR3 runs to 12 residues. A note on this clone: The same CDR3 arises from other DNA sequences in this sample as well.

The assay was immunoSEQ multiplex PCR, and TCRdb's table has in-frame clones only and misses some. The sample lists approximately 85,000 clones, roughly nine tenths occurring once. The clonotype originates from an adult in good health. The chain uses TRBV7-9 and TRBJ2-7; no reliable D call. The sample in question was peripheral blood, obtained on day 0 of AZD1222 vaccination. This chain's CDR3 is CASSLSGYEQYF. The CDR3 DNA follows: TGTGCCAGCAGCCTTAGTGGGTACGAGCAGTACTTC.